These 17 T cell receptor beta chains were sequenced from one sample in a study of prognosis after radiotherapy for stage I lung cancer. Using two-round multiplex PCR, the authors amplified TCR beta CDR3 from genomic DNA. For every TRBV and TRBJ gene, a specific primer was used in first-round PCR. One entry per CDR3 protein results from TCRdb running MiXCR on the multiplex PCR reads. The sample yields over 9,000 distinct CDR3 sequences, just over 35% seen once. Sequences were derived from PBMCs, sampled before or after stereotactic body radiation therapy (not recorded which). The receptors derive from a donor of 50 years or more with non-small cell lung cancer.

As regards this clonotype: A much larger clone lies a single base off, so this may be a read error. The V gene is TRBV7-3, the J gene TRBJ2-5; 8 nucleotides agree with TRBD2. Germline loops: CDR1 SGHTA, CDR2 FQGTGA. This CDR3 is built from 16 residues. The CDR3 loop is CASSPSSGGVQETEYF. As DNA, the CDR3 is TGTGCCAGCAGCCCTTCCAGCGGGGGCGTTCAAGAGACCGAGTACTTC.

This clonotype was detected ten times or more. The V and J genes are TRBV28 and TRBJ1-5; no firm D call. The CDR3 contains 15 residues. V lost 5 bases, J lost 8 bases, and 19 bases lay in between. Germline assignment: CDR1 MDHEN and CDR2 SYDVKM. The DNA for the CDR3 is TGTGCCAGCAGTCCATGGGTCGGGGAGATCAAGCCCCAGCATTTT. This translates into CASSPWVGEIKPQHF.

The chain has TRBV2 and TRBJ2-3; the D call may be TRBD1 or TRBD2 (6 bases each). V was shortened by 6 bases and J by 4 bases, with 20 bases between the two germline ends. Germline V gene sequence: CDR1 SNHLY, CDR2 FYNNEI. The CDR3 has 16 amino acids. CDR3 coding DNA: TGTGCCAGCAGAATGGGGGCGGGGTGGGAATCAGATACGCAGTATTTT. This sequence encodes CASRMGAGWESDTQYF.

Relative to its sample, this clonotype is medium-sized. This chain uses TRBV6-2 or TRBV6-3 with TRBJ2-5; 8 bases are shared with TRBD1. This CDR3 has 16 residues. The V and J ends lost 2 bases and 1 base, in that order; junction bases with no gene match: 6. Germline V gene sequence: CDR1 MNHEY, CDR2 SVGEGT. The CDR3 region is CASSYGSGGGQETQYF. As DNA, the CDR3 is TGTGCCAGCAGTTACGGGTCAGGGGGCGGCCAAGAGACCCAGTACTTC.

Regarding this clonotype: One base away lies a much larger clone, so this may be a sequencing read error. The chain recombines TRBV6-5 with TRBJ2-4; the D gene is possibly TRBD2 (8 bases). V was trimmed by 3 bases and J by 16 bases, leaving 22 bases between them. CDR3 length: 14 amino acids. The germline V gene has CDR1 MNHEY and CDR2 SVGAGI. The CDR3 loop reads CASSYLGLEGAFYF. As DNA, the CDR3 is TGTGCCAGCAGTTATCTGGGACTAGAGGGGGCCTTCTACTTC.

In this sample, this clonotype turned up many times. J is TRBJ2-7 and V is TRBV20-1, with TRBD1 matching over 9 bases. The CDR3 extends over 15 amino acids. CDR1 is DFQATT, CDR2 SNEGSKA, per germline (reference sequence). J was trimmed by 0 bases and V by 1 base; bases with no gene match: 4. The CDR3 nucleotides are TGCAGTGCTAGAGGGGACAGGGAAAGCTCCTACGAGCAGTACGTC. This encodes CSARGDRESSYEQYV.

The sample holds many counts of this clonotype. This chain links TRBV7-3 with TRBJ2-1; tentatively, D is TRBD1 (6 bases). This CDR3 is 13 amino acids long. Trimming shortened V by 5 bases and J by 4 bases, and 9 bases separated the two germline ends. The V gene's germline CDR1 is SGHTA and CDR2 FQGTGA. CDR3 sequence (DNA): TGTGCCAGCAGCAGAGACAGGTACAATGAGCAGTTCTTC. The encoded protein is CASSRDRYNEQFF.

This clonotype has ten or more counts. The chain combines TRBV2 with TRBJ2-4, with 10 bases lining up with TRBD1. The CDR3 runs to 14 residues. Germline assignment: CDR1 SNHLY and CDR2 FYNNEI. J was trimmed by 10 bases and V by 3 bases; bases with no gene match: 6. The CDR3 DNA reads TGTGCCAGCAGTGATCCGGACAGGGGGGAGATTCAGTACTTC. As protein: CASSDPDRGEIQYF.

The V and J genes are TRBV7-9 and TRBJ2-5; TRBD2 matches at 11 bases. The length of the CDR3 is 16 residues. V lost 10 bases and J lost 5; bases outside the gene matches: 15. In germline, CDR1 is SEHNR, CDR2 FQNEAQ (reference sequence). Here the CDR3 reads CAIFLGTSGGWETQYF. The CDR3 region has the DNA TGTGCCATCTTCCTCGGGACTAGCGGCGGGTGGGAGACCCAGTACTTC.

CDR3: CASSLIANYFYTF. The CDR3 DNA reads as TGTGCCAGCAGCCTAATAGCTAACTATTTCTACACCTTC. This chain connects TRBV28 to TRBJ1-2; D is uncertain. Between the trimmed V and J ends, which lost 6 bases and 10 bases, there was a span of 18 bases. CDR3 size: 13 residues. Looked up from germline, CDR1 is MDHEN and CDR2 is SYDVKM.

This clonotype was observed at least ten times. V and J are TRBV19 and TRBJ2-7; D is unresolved. Per germline, CDR1 LNHDA and CDR2 SQIVND (reference sequence). Trimming cost V 3 bases and J 3 bases, with 9 bases left between them. This CDR3 has 13 amino acids. The CDR3 region is CASSITDNYEQYF. The CDR3 DNA is TGTGCCAGTAGTATCACCGACAACTACGAGCAGTACTTC.

With regard to this clonotype: This could be a read error, since a much larger clone is one nucleotide away. This chain connects TRBV3-1 to TRBJ1-1, with D unclear. The CDR3 has 13 amino acids. Germline V gives CDR1 LGHDT, CDR2 YNNKEL (reference sequence). In DNA, the CDR3 is TGTGCCAGCAGCCAAGCTCTTAGCACTGAAGCTCTCTTT. This encodes CASSQALSTEALF.

This clonotype was counted ten times or more. V and J are TRBV6-1 and TRBJ1-5, with D uncertain. CDR1 and CDR2 (germline): MNHNS, SASEGT. This CDR3 is 11 amino acids long. V lost 6 bases and J 4 bases, leaving 4 bases between the germline ends. CDR3 sequence: CASSENQPQHF. The CDR3, as DNA: TGTGCCAGCAGCGAGAATCAGCCCCAGCATTTT.

The rearrangement uses TRBV5-4 and TRBJ2-5, with 11 bases aligning to TRBD2. Per the germline V gene, CDR1 is SGHNT and CDR2 is YYREEE (reference sequence). V dropped 0 bases and J dropped 4; count of bases not matched to a gene: 2. CDR3 size: 15 residues. The CDR3 sequence: CASSLGLAGRETQYF. Written as DNA, the CDR3 is TGTGCCAGCAGCTTGGGACTAGCGGGGAGAGAGACCCAGTACTTC.

This clonotype has at least ten counts. This rearrangement joins TRBV18 to TRBJ2-5; tentative D call: TRBD2 (5 bases). Germline CDR1 KGHSH, CDR2 LQKENI. This CDR3 contains 15 residues. Trimming removed 4 bases from V and 4 bases from J, with 16 bases in between. CDR3 region: CASSQFLARRETQYF. In DNA form, the CDR3 reads TGTGCCAGCTCACAGTTCCTAGCCCGGAGAGAGACCCAGTACTTC.

In its sample, this clonotype is medium-sized. CDR3 loop: CASSFRIYTGELFF. CDR3 DNA: TGTGCCAGCAGTTTCCGGATATACACCGGGGAGCTGTTTTTT. The chain is built from TRBV12-3 or TRBV12-4 and TRBJ2-2; D not certain. CDR3 length: 14 amino acids. V was clipped by 3 bases and J by 3 bases, with 8 bases between them.

This clonotype has at least ten counts. This sequence joins TRBV5-1 and TRBJ1-4; a possible D gene is TRBD1 (6 bases). The CDR3 sequence is 15 residues long. Trimming shortened V by 9 bases and J by 3 bases, and 18 bases separated the two germline ends. Germline V CDR1 and CDR2: SGHRS, YFSETQ. The CDR3 nucleotides read TGCGCCATCCCCCCGCAGGGGCAGCCTAATGAAAAACTGTTTTTT. It codes for CAIPPQGQPNEKLFF.